The present TCR beta chain was sequenced within a study of beta chain features in type 1 diabetes. Sorting gave populations that all exceeded 98% purity. CDR1 and CDR2 from the germline V gene are SGHNT and YYREEE (reference sequence). With 4 bases clipped from V and 4 bases from J, the junction kept 7 bases outside the gene matches. This CDR3 has 14 amino acids. What was sequenced were expressed TCRB transcripts, since all of the isolated RNA had been reverse transcribed. Assay: immunoSEQ multiplex PCR; the TCRdb copy retains only in-frame clones and omits some. Of 200,000 to 250,000 clones listed, 27% are singletons. Concerning this clone: Its specificity is unknown.

Regarding the study as a whole: Type 1 diabetes patients had VDJ junctions that carried fewer insertions and more deletions. All four CD4+ subsets from Type 1 diabetes patients carried moderately but significantly shorter TCRB CDR3s.

The V gene is TRBV5-4, the J gene TRBJ2-5; 7 nucleotides agree with TRBD2. This receptor was obtained from a man in his thirties or forties in good health. The specimen sequenced was central memory CD4+ T cells from blood. The CDR3 is CASSPPGGGETQYF. The CDR3 coding sequence is TGTGCCAGCAGCCCTCCGGGAGGAGGAGAGACCCAGTACTTC.